This T cell receptor beta chain was sequenced during a study of regulatory T cells in long-lasting Graves disease. Investigators prepared the TCR beta libraries by applying iRepertoire HTBI primers and Arm-PCR of CDR3 regions. TCRdb recomputed calls from the multiplex PCR reads with MiXCR, one row per CDR3 protein. This table holds about 660,000 distinct CDR3 sequences, around 30% found once. The CDR3 sequence is 12 residues long. Deletions cut 0 bases from V and 6 bases from J, with 9 bases between. In germline, CDR1 is DFQATT, CDR2 SNEGSKA (reference sequence). Time point here: persistent/refractory GD, antithyroid drugs over 5 years with positive TRAb. PBMC-derived RNA was used for the TCR library.

The chain recombines TRBV20-1 with TRBJ2-7, with TRBD2 as a possible D gene (5 bases). The input for sequencing was peripheral blood mononuclear cells (PBMCs), taken when the disease was refractory, from a patient treated with antithyroid drugs. This sequence was found in a female donor with Graves disease. CDR3 DNA: TGCAGTGCTAGAGATCAAGGGAGCGAGCAGTACTTC. As protein: CSARDQGSEQYF.